A selection of T cell receptor beta chains follows, all from one sample in a study of circulating and synovial CD4+ cells in juvenile arthritis. Libraries were prepared by immunoSEQ multiplex PCR; TCRdb keeps only in-frame clonotypes and omits some of them. The sample yields about 16,000 clones, approximately 89% seen once. Specimen: CD4+ T cells from blood. The receptors derive from a human donor with juvenile idiopathic arthritis. Each CDR3 is given without its conserved first and last residue. A D gene is named only where the DNA matches it firmly.

J gene	V gene	D gene	CDR3 protein
TRBJ2-3	TRBV29-1	NA	SVEGARGNTDTQY
TRBJ2-1	TRBV27	TRBD1	ASSFIGTASYNEQF
TRBJ2-7	TRBV7-2	TRBD2	ASSRLAGATTYEQY
TRBJ1-2	TRBV4-3	NA	ASSQDHGYGYT
TRBJ2-7	TRBV5-6	TRBD2	ASSSRLAVRGEQY
TRBJ2-7	TRBV5-6	TRBD1	ASSFTGDYEQY
TRBJ1-2	TRBV10-2	NA	ASSEGGDYGYT
TRBJ1-6	TRBV7-2	TRBD1	ASSLTGGLYNSPLH
TRBJ1-1	TRBV6-5	NA	ASSYQTVRATEAF
TRBJ1-4	TRBV19	NA	ASRRKAANEKLF
TRBJ1-2	TRBV6-6	NA	AGGAGTYLSGYT
TRBJ2-3	TRBV11-2	TRBD2	ASRGLGVGTDTQY
TRBJ2-1	TRBV5-6	TRBD2	ASSFRGVLNNEQF
TRBJ2-1	TRBV30	NA	AWSVRVNNEQF
TRBJ2-2	TRBV11-3	TRBD1	ASSLAAGTGNTGELF
TRBJ2-7	TRBV7-2	NA	ASSWGRASYEQY
TRBJ1-2	TRBV7-8	NA	ASSLAGRGLYGYT
TRBJ2-3	TRBV30	TRBD2	AWMPGTSVLTDTQY
TRBJ2-5	TRBV10-2	NA	ASRRGLEKETQY
TRBJ2-3	TRBV4-3	NA	ASSQDGSVDTQY
TRBJ2-2	TRBV7-8	NA	ASSLSITGELF
TRBJ2-7	TRBV29-1	TRBD2	SVEDWTSGGHYEQY
TRBJ2-7	TRBV11-3	NA	ASSSGLDYEQY
TRBJ2-3	TRBV29-1	NA	SVTGLSSTDTQY
TRBJ1-2	TRBV6-1	TRBD1	ASGDSYYGYT
TRBJ1-1	TRBV5-1	NA	ASGGLDTEAF
TRBJ2-7	TRBV5-6	TRBD1	ASSFLGQGGWAYEQY
NA	TRBV7-8	TRBD2	ASSRGGPGVAYEQY
TRBJ1-2	TRBV9	TRBD1	ASSVARDSQYGYT
TRBJ2-7	TRBV5-1	TRBD2	ATSPGGPWEQY
TRBJ2-1	TRBV9	TRBD2	ASSVDPRAGGPLVPRREQF
TRBJ1-1	TRBV7-2	NA	ASSFQGSDTEAF
TRBJ2-1	TRBV30	NA	AWSVRLRDNEQF
TRBJ1-1	TRBV6-5	TRBD1	ASSYGTGVANTEAF
TRBJ2-7	TRBV5-1	NA	ASSLVDSLYEQY
TRBJ1-1	TRBV18	TRBD1	ASSPGQGAGEAF
TRBJ1-1	TRBV6-1	TRBD1	ASSWDSSNTEAF
TRBJ2-3	TRBV11-1	NA	ASSQGLGPDTQY
TRBJ1-4	TRBV27	TRBD1	ASSLGQQFEKLF
TRBJ2-1	TRBV5-1	NA	ASSLSAGETRYNEQF
TRBJ2-2	TRBV11-2	TRBD2	ASSLDTGGGEELF
TRBJ2-1	TRBV7-2	TRBD2	ASSLIAGGPGEQF
TRBJ2-2	TRBV4-2	NA	ASSQERASGELF
TRBJ1-5	TRBV19	TRBD1	ASSSSRGQPQH
TRBJ2-1	TRBV7-2	TRBD2	ASSSPGTSGRQF
TRBJ2-3	TRBV18	NA	ASSTRTSLNADTQY
TRBJ2-2	TRBV6-5	TRBD2	ASTRLATGELF
TRBJ1-1	TRBV5-6	NA	ASSLWASGTEAF
TRBJ2-7	TRBV5-1	TRBD2	ASSLRGLAGDEQY
TRBJ2-3	TRBV5-1	TRBD2	ASSSTSGGGDTQY
TRBJ2-2	TRBV5-4	NA	ASSLLLDSRNTGELF
TRBJ2-3	TRBV5-1	TRBD1	ASSPRQGKDTQY
TRBJ2-7	TRBV19	TRBD1	ASSDLTRDSGSYEQY
TRBJ1-2	TRBV18	TRBD1	ASSPTDRGNGYT
TRBJ2-3	TRBV7-9	TRBD2	ASSLTGGAADTQY